This T cell receptor (beta chain) is drawn from a study of T-cell memory formation after mild COVID-19. This clonotype appeared a few times. Its antigen is not identified. The CDR3 has 8 residues. Trimming took off 8 bases at V and 8 bases at J, with 0 bases between the two ends. Germline V gene sequence: CDR1 MNHEY, CDR2 SMNVEV (reference sequence). Amplification by 5'RACE using constant-segment primers produced TCR alpha and TCR beta cDNA libraries that carried sample barcodes and UMIs. TCRdb used MiXCR to reprocess the 5' RACE reads, holding one entry per CDR3 protein. The sample holds fewer than 140,000 distinct CDR3 sequences; 12% are singletons and the top ten take around 27%. The study, taken as a whole, reports: Clones which contracted sat mainly in CM and EM if CD4+, and in EMRA if CD8+. Contracting clones from day 15 to 85 had balanced CD4/CD8; later expanders favoured CD4+.

The sequence was collected from an adult woman who had mild COVID-19 (a few samples of this study predate the infection). Cell type and time point are not known. The chain is built from TRBV27 and TRBJ2-2; D not resolved. Source material: PBMCs or a T cell subset sorted from them (not recorded which). The CDR3 region has the DNA TGTGCCAGCGGGGAGCTGTTTTTT. Its translation: CASGELFF.